This T cell receptor beta chain was captured in a study of Ad26.COV2.S vaccination and SARS-CoV-2 variants. General study findings and limits: Measurement of non-spike TCR breadth gave similar results in vaccine and placebo recipients.

Treatment given: over 15 received Ad26.COV2.S at low or high dose, single or two shots; about 5 received placebo; per-sample allocation not given. Repertoires come from day 63 after the first vaccine or placebo injection. As for this clone: The antigen is not known.

V was clipped by 4 bases and J by 1 base; unmatched bases: 6. The CDR3 extends over 16 amino acids. Germline-derived CDR1 and CDR2 are ENHRY and SYGVKD. TCRdb's copy holds only in-frame clones and misses some; the assay was immunoSEQ multiplex PCR. The sample yields 380,000 or so clones, 75% to 90% seen once. The sequenced sample was peripheral blood, obtained in a trial of Ad26.COV2.S vaccine versus placebo. This sequence originates from a person aged 18 to 65 who received the Ad26.COV2.S COVID-19 vaccine or a placebo. This chain connects TRBV10-3 to TRBJ2-3; 9 nucleotides agree with TRBD2. CDR3 residues: CAISATTSGRTDTQYF. The CDR3 coding sequence is TGTGCCATCAGTGCTACGACTAGCGGTCGCACAGATACGCAGTATTTT.